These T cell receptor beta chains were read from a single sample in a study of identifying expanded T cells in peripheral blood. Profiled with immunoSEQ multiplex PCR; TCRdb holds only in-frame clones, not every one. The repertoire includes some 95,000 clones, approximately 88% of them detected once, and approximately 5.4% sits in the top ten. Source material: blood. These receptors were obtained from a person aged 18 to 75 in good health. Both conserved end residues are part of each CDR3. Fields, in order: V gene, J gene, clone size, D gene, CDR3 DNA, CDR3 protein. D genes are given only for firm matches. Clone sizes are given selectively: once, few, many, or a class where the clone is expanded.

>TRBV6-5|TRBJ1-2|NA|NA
TGTGCCAGCAGACGGCGGGCCGCAGGCTATGGCTACACCTTC
CASRRRAAGYGYTF
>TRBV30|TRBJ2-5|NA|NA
TGTGCCTGGGCCAGGGCGGAGACCCAGTACTTC
CAWARAETQYF
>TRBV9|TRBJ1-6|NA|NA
TGTGCCAGCAGCGTAGAGGACACCAATTCACCCCTCCACTTT
CASSVEDTNSPLHF
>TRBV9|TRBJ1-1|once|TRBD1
TGTGCCAGCAGCGTAGGGATCAAGACAGGGGGGAGGACTGAAGCTTTCTTT
CASSVGIKTGGRTEAFF
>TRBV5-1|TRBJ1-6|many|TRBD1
TGCGCCAGCAGGGGACAGGGAGAGGTTAATTCACCCCTCCACTTT
CASRGQGEVNSPLHF
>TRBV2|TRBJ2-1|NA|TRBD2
TGTGCCAGCAGTTTTAGCGGGAGGGGCTACAATGAGCAGTTCTTC
CASSFSGRGYNEQFF
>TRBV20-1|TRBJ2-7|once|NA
TGCAGTGGAGGGGATACCTACGAGCAGTACTTC
CSGGDTYEQYF
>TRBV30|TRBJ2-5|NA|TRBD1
TGTGCCTGGAGGCCGGGACAGTCATTCCAAGAGACCCAGTACTTC
CAWRPGQSFQETQYF
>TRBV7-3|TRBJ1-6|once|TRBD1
TGTGCCAGCAGCCTCCGACAGGGAGATTCACCCCTCCACTTT
CASSLRQGDSPLHF
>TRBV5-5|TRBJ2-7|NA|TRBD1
TGTGCCAGCAGCCTTACCGCCGGACAGGGAAACGAGCAGTACTTC
CASSLTAGQGNEQYF
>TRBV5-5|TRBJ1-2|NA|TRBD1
TGTGCCAGCAGCCTCCGCCGGGACAGTAACTATGGCTACACCTTC
CASSLRRDSNYGYTF
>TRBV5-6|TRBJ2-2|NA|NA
TGTGCCAGCAGCAACGGACTGTCGTCCGGGGAGCTGTTTTTT
CASSNGLSSGELFF
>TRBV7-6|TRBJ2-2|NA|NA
TGTGCCAGCAGCGACCAAAGGGGGGCAGGACTGAACATACGGGAGCTGTTTTTT
CASSDQRGAGLNIRELFF
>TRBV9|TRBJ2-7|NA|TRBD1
TGTGCCAGCAGCGTAGAACAGGGGACGGGTTACGAGCAGTACTTC
CASSVEQGTGYEQYF
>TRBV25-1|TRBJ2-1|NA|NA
TGTGCCAGCAGTAAGCTAACAACCGATGAGCAGTTCTTC
CASSKLTTDEQFF
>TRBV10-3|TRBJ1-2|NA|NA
TGTGCCATCAGTGAAAAGGGGCAGAGCCTATACTATGGCTACACCTTC
CAISEKGQSLYYGYTF
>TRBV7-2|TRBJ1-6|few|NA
TGTGCCAGCAGCCCCTATAATTCACCCCTCCACTTT
CASSPYNSPLHF
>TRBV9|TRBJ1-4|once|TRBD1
TGTGCCAGCAGCGTCGGGACAGGGGCCGAAAAACTGTTTTTT
CASSVGTGAEKLFF
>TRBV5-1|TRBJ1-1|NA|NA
TGCGCCAGCAGCTTGGTCCCAGGATCGAACACTGAAGCTTTCTTT
CASSLVPGSNTEAFF
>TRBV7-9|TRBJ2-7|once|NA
TGTGCCAGCAGCTTAGGGGCGAAGGCCGAAAGGTCCTACGAGCAGTACTTC
CASSLGAKAERSYEQYF
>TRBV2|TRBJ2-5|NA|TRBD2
TGTGCCAGCGAGGCGACTAGCGGGAGGGGAGAGACCCAGTACTTC
CASEATSGRGETQYF
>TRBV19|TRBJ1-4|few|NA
TGTGCCAGTAGTTCCAGTTTTGGTGAAAAACTGTTTTTT
CASSSSFGEKLFF
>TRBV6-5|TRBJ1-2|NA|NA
TGTGCCAGCGGTTGGGACGCCGAATCCAATGGCTACACCTTC
CASGWDAESNGYTF
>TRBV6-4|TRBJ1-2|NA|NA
TGTGCCAGCAGTGACGAGGTCTATGGCTACACCTTC
CASSDEVYGYTF
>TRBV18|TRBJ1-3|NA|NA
TGTGCCAGCTCCCCTATGGGCGCCAGGTCGGGAGGAAACACCATATATTTT
CASSPMGARSGGNTIYF
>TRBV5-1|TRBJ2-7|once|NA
TGCGCCAGCAGCTTGGCGGGGGATAGCTCCTACGAGCAGTACTTC
CASSLAGDSSYEQYF
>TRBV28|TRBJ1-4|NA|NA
TGTGCCAGCAGTACCGTCTGGGAACGCCAACCTACTAATGAAAAACTGTTTTTT
CASSTVWERQPTNEKLFF
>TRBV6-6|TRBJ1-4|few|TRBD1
TGTGCCAGCAGTTACTCGGGGACAGCAACTAATGAAAAACTGTTTTTT
CASSYSGTATNEKLFF
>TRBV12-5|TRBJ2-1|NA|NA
TGTGCTAGTGGTTTGTTCGGGAGTATCAATGAGCAGTTCTTC
CASGLFGSINEQFF
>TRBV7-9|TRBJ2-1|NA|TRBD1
TGTGCCAGCAGACGGACAGGGGCGGACAATGAGCAGTTCTTC
CASRRTGADNEQFF
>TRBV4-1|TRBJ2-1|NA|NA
TGCGCCAGCAGCCCCGAACGGGGGAGAGGCTCCTACAATGAGCAGTTCTTC
CASSPERGRGSYNEQFF
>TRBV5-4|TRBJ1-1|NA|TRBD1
TGTGCCAGCAGCTTGGTAGGGGGCGGAACTGAAGCTTTCTTT
CASSLVGGGTEAFF
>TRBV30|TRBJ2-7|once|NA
TGTGCCTGGAGTAGGGGGGAGAGGTCCTACGAGCAGTACTTC
CAWSRGERSYEQYF
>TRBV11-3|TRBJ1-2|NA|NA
TGTGCCAGCAGCTTAGATCAGTCGAGAAGCTACACCTTC
CASSLDQSRSYTF
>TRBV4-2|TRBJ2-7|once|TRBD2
TGTGCCAGCAGCCCGACTAGCGGGGGGGGCTACGAGCAGTACTTC
CASSPTSGGGYEQYF